This T cell receptor (beta chain) comes out of a study of blood T cell repertoires in COVID-19. About the research overall: The United States, Italy and Spain supplied acute and convalescent COVID-19 samples. Sample material is recorded as cDNA or gDNA derived from T cells, B-cell-depleted T cells, or PBMCs.

Per the original methods: Nucleated cell number was recorded as an estimate derived from reference gene primer amplification. The repertoire was sequenced with immunoSEQ multiplex PCR; TCRdb's copy has only in-frame clones and lacks some. The V and J calls and clone size come from that table; D and trimming were worked out from the DNA. Among 200,000 or so clones, under 90% were seen once, and the ten largest hold roughly 20%. The sample comprised peripheral blood. This sequence originates from a human donor in a cohort sampled during active COVID-19.

The CDR3 region is CSVGKGTVGGEKLFF. The CDR3 coding sequence is TGCAGCGTTGGTAAGGGGACAGTCGGTGGTGAAAAACTGTTTTTT. The V gene is TRBV29-1, the J gene TRBJ1-4, with 7 bases that match TRBD1. Per the germline V gene, CDR1 is SQVTM and CDR2 is ANQGSEA. The CDR3 runs to 15 residues. The J segment lost 7 bases and the V segment lost 4 bases, leaving 12 bases of the junction unmatched.